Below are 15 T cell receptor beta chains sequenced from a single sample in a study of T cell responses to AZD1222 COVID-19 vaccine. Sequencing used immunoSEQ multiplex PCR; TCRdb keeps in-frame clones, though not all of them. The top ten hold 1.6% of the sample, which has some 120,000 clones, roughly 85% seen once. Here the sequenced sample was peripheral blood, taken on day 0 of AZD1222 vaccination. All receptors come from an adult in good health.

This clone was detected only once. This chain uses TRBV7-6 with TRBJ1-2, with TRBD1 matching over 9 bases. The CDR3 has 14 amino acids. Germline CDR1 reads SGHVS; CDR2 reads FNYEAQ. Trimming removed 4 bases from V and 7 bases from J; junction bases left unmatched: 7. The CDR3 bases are TGTGCCAGCAGCTCCCTACAGGGGGCGGGTGGCTACACCTTC. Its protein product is CASSSLQGAGGYTF.

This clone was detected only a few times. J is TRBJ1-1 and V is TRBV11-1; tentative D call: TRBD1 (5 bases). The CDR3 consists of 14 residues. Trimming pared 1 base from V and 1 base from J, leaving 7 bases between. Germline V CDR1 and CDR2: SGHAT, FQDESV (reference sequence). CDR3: CASSLGQGNTEAFF. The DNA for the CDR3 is TGTGCCAGCAGCTTAGGCCAGGGGAACACTGAAGCTTTCTTT.

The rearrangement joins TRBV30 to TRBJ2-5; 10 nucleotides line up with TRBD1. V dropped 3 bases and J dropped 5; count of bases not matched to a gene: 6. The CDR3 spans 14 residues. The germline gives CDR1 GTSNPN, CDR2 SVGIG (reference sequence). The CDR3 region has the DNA TGTGCCTGGAGGGGGACAGGGGATTTGGAGACCCAGTACTTC. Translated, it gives CAWRGTGDLETQYF.

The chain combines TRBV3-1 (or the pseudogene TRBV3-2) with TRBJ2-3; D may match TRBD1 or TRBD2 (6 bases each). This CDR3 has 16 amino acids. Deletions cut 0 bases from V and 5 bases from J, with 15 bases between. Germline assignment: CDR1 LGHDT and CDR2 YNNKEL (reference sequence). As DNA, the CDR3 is TGTGCCAGCAGCCAAGATACTGGGGGGCTGGGAGATACGCAGTATTTT. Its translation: CASSQDTGGLGDTQYF.

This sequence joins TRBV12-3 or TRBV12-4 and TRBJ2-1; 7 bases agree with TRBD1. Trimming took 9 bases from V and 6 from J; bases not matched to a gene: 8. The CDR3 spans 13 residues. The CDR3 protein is CARDETGFNEQFF. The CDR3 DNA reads TGTGCCAGAGATGAGACAGGGTTCAATGAGCAGTTCTTC.

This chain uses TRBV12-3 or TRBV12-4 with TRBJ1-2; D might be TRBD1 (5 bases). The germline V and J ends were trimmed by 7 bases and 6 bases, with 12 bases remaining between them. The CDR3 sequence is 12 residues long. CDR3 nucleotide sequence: TGTGCCAGCACCAGGGCTGGGAATGGCTACACCTTC. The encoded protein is CASTRAGNGYTF.

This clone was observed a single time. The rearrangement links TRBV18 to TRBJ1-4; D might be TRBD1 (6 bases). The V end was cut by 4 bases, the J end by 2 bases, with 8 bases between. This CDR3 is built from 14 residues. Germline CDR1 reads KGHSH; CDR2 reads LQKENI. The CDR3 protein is CASSRGGTNEKLFF. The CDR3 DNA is TGTGCCAGCTCACGAGGGGGGACTAATGAAAAACTGTTTTTT.

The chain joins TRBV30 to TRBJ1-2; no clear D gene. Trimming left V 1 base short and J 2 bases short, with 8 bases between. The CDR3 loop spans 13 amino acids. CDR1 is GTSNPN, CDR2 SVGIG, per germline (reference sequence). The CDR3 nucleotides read TGTGCCTGGAGTGAGGTCGCGAACTATGGCTACACCTTC. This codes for CAWSEVANYGYTF.

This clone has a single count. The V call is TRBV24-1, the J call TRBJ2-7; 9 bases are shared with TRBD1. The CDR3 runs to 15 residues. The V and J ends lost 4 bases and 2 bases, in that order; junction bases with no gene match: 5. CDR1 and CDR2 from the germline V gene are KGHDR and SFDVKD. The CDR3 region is CATSDPRQGAYEQYF. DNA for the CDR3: TGTGCCACCAGTGACCCCCGACAGGGGGCCTACGAGCAGTACTTC.

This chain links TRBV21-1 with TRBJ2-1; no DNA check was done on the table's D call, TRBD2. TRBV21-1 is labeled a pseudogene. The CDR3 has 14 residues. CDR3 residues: CAIGVAGSYNEQFF. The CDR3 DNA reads TGTGCCATAGGGGTCGCGGGGTCCTACAATGAGCAGTTCTTC.

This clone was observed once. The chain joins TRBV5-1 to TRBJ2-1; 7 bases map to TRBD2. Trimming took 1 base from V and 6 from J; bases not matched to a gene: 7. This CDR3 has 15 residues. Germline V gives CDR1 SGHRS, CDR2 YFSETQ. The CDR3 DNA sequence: TGCGCCAGCAGCTTGACAGCGGGGCGGGGCAATGAGCAGTTCTTC. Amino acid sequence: CASSLTAGRGNEQFF.

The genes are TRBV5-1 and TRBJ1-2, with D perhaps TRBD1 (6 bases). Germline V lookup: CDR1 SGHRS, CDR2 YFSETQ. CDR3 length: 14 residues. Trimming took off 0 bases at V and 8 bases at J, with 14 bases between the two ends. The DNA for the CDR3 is TGCGCCAGCAGCTTGGGACAGGCTTTAGGGGGCTACACCTTC. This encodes CASSLGQALGGYTF.

The chain's CDR3 is CASSLAMRGAFF. The CDR3 DNA reads as TGTGCCAGCAGTTTAGCGATGAGAGGAGCTTTCTTT. This sequence joins TRBV12-3 or TRBV12-4 and TRBJ1-1; D not resolved. V dropped 0 bases and J dropped 10 bases, with 9 bases sitting between them. The CDR3 length is 12 residues.

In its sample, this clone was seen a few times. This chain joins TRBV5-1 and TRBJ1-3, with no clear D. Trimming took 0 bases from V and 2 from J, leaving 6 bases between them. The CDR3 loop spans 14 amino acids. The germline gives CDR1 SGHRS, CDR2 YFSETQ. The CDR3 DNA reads TGCGCCAGCAGCTTGGTTTCCCCTGGAAACACCATATATTTT. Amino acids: CASSLVSPGNTIYF.

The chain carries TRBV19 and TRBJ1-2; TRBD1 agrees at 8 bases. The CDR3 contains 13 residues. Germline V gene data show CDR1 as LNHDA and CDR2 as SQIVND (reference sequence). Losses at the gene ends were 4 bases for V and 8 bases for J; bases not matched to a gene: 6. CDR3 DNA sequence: TGTGCCAGTAGTACCCGACAGGGGAGAGGCTACACCTTC. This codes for CASSTRQGRGYTF.